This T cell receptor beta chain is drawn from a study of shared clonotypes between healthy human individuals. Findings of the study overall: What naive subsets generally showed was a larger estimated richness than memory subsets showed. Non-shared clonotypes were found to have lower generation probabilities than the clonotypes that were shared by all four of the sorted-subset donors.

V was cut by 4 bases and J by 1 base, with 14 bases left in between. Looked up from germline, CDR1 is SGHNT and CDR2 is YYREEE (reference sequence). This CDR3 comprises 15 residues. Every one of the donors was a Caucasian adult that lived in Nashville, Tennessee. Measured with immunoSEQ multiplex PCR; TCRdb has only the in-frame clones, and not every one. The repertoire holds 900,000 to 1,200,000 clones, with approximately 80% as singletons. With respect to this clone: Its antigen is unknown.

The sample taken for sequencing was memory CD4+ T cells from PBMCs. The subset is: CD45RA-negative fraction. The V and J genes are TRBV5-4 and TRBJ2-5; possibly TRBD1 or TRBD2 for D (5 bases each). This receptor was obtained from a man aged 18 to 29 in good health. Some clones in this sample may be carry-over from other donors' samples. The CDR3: CASSGRGRTQETQYF. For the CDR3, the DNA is TGTGCCAGCAGCGGTAGGGGACGGACCCAAGAGACCCAGTACTTC.